This T cell receptor (beta chain) was recorded in a study of blood T cell repertoires in COVID-19. In the study overall: T cells, B-cell-depleted T cells, or PBMCs provided the cDNA or gDNA that served as material.

CDR1 SGHDN and CDR2 FVKESK come from the germline V gene. V was cut by 0 bases and J by 11 bases, with 11 bases left in between. The length of the CDR3 is 14 residues. As originally analysed: Reference gene primer amplification yielded estimated nucleated cell counts. Assay used: immunoSEQ multiplex PCR; TCRdb lists only in-frame clones, some missing. V and J calls and clone size are copied from that table; D and trimming were computed from the DNA. This sample has some 130,000 clones; around 80% occur once, and the top ten carry 1.5% to 2%. The chain carries TRBV14 and TRBJ1-6; D possibly corresponds to TRBD1 (6 bases). Material: peripheral blood. This clonotype originated in a man aged 70-80 years with acute or convalescent COVID-19. CDR3: CASSQDLGGTPLHF. The CDR3 coding sequence is TGTGCCAGCAGCCAAGATCTAGGGGGTACACCCCTCCACTTT.